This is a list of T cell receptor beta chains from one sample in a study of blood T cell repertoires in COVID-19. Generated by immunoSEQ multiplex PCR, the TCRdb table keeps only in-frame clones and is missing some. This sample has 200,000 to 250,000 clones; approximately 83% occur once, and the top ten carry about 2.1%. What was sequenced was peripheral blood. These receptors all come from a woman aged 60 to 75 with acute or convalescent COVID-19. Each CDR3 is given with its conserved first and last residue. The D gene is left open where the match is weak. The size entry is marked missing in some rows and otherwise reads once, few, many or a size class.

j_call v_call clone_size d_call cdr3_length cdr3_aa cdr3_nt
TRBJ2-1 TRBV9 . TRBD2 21 CASSGRTGDRGTSGVFNEQFF TGTGCCAGCAGCGGACGGACGGGGGACAGGGGGACTAGCGGGGTTTTCAATGAGCAGTTCTTC
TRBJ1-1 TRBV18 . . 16 CASSPPGWGRGTEAFF TGTGCCAGCTCACCACCGGGTTGGGGCCGCGGCACTGAAGCTTTCTTT
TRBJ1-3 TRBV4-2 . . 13 CASSLDSGNTIYF TGTGCCAGCAGTCTCGACTCGGGAAACACCATATATTTT
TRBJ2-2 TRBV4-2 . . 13 CASSQDFGGELFF TGTGCCAGCAGCCAAGATTTCGGCGGGGAGCTGTTTTTT
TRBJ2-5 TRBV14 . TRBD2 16 CASSPIAGLSQETQYF TGTGCCAGCAGCCCTATAGCGGGGCTGTCCCAAGAGACCCAGTACTTC
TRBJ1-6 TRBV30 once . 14 CAWRPGNYNSPLHF TGTGCCTGGAGGCCAGGGAACTATAATTCACCCCTCCACTTT
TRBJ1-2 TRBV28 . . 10 CASRAEGYTF TGTGCCAGCCGTGCGGAGGGCTACACCTTC
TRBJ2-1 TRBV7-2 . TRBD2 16 CASSPRRLAGRNEQFF TGTGCCAGCAGCCCCCGACGGCTAGCGGGGAGGAATGAGCAGTTCTTC
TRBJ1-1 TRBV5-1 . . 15 CASSPEGWGNTEAFF TGCGCCAGCAGCCCGGAGGGGTGGGGAAACACTGAAGCTTTCTTT
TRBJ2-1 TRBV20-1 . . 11 CSARAYNEQFF TGCAGTGCTAGAGCTTACAATGAGCAGTTCTTC
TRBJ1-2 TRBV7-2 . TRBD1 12 CASSQQGGGYTF TGTGCCAGCAGCCAACAGGGGGGTGGCTACACCTTC
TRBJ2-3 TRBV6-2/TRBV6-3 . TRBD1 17 CASSYAFRGLGTDTQYF TGTGCCAGCAGTTACGCGTTTAGGGGGCTCGGCACAGATACGCAGTATTTT
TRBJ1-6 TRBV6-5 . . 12 CASSHSDSPLHF TGTGCCAGCAGTCACAGTGATTCACCCCTCCACTTT
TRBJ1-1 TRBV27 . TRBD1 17 CASSPPLGRGRGTEAFF TGTGCCAGCAGTCCCCCATTGGGCAGGGGGCGTGGGACTGAAGCTTTCTTT
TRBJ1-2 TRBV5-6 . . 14 CASTVSGQRYGYTF TGTGCCAGCACCGTATCCGGACAGCGCTATGGCTACACCTTC
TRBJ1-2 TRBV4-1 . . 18 CASSQAGFSLGAIYGYTF TGCGCCAGCAGCCAAGCAGGTTTTTCGTTGGGAGCGATCTATGGCTACACCTTC